The 27 T cell receptor beta chains below all came from one sample that was sequenced in a study of T cells in Graves' hyperthyroidism and ophthalmopathy (dated by TCRdb to between 2018 and 2021). Library preparation employed multiplex PCR. The listed sequencing device is Illumina HiSeq 2000. Amplification of TCR beta CDR3 regions was carried out from RNA transcripts. A first-round RT-PCR of the TCR CDR3 used the HTBI primer set with the Qiagen OneStep RT-PCR kit. TCRdb cleaned the public reads at Q25 with fastp, built clones with MiXCR and kept in-frame beta chains. Entries are consolidated by CDR3 protein sequence, retaining the most common genes and DNA. The sample records hundreds of thousands of distinct CDR3 sequences, 14% to 15% of which are singletons. Of the sample, less than 15% falls within the top ten clones. Sequenced input: blood. These TCRs come from a man aged 18 to 30 with Graves' ophthalmopathy.

This clonotype was seen a few times. The junction differs from germline at one of its ends, possibly a read error. V usage is TRBV7-7 and J usage is TRBJ2-3; 9 nucleotides agree with TRBD2. This CDR3 region has 12 residues. CDR1 is SSHAT, CDR2 FNYEAQ, per germline (reference sequence). The CDR3 bases are TGTGCTAGCAGGCCGACTAGCGGTACGCAGTATTTT. This translates into CASRPTSGTQYF.

This clonotype has a handful of counts. The rearrangement links TRBV27 to TRBJ1-2; 10 nucleotides agree with TRBD1. Germline V gene sequence: CDR1 MNHEY, CDR2 SMNVEV (reference sequence). Germline trimming cut 4 bases from V and 8 bases from J; bases unmatched to any gene: 10. The CDR3 is made up of 15 amino acids. CDR3 loop: CASSSDRGRHSGYTF. CDR3 nucleotide sequence: TGTGCCAGCAGTTCTGACAGGGGGCGTCATTCCGGCTACACCTTC.

The chain recombines TRBV29-1 with TRBJ2-7; D remains ambiguous. Trimming removed 6 bases from V and 1 base from J, with 19 bases in between. Germline-derived CDR1 and CDR2 are SQVTM and ANQGSEA. This CDR3 is built from 15 residues. The CDR3 nucleotides read TGCAGCGTCGCACCTCGACAAGGTGTTTCCTACGAGCAGTACTTC. Translation: CSVAPRQGVSYEQYF.

This clonotype has just a few counts. This chain uses TRBV4-1 with TRBJ2-5; tentatively, D is TRBD1 or TRBD2 (5 bases each). Looked up from germline, CDR1 is MGHRA and CDR2 is YSYEKL. Trimming took off 1 base at V and 5 bases at J, with 14 bases between the two ends. This CDR3 region has 15 residues. The CDR3 DNA reads as TGCGCCAGCAGCCAAGGTCCAGGGAGCTATGAGACCCAGTACTTC. This codes for CASSQGPGSYETQYF.

This clonotype was observed many times. The CDR3 loop is CATSDFSGARETQYF. CDR3 nucleotide sequence: TGTGCCACCAGTGATTTTTCGGGAGCTCGGGAGACCCAGTACTTC. The chain employs TRBV24-1 and TRBJ2-5, with D possibly being TRBD2 (6 bases). CDR3 length: 15 amino acids. The V and J ends lost 1 base and 5 bases respectively, with 13 bases between them. CDR1 KGHDR and CDR2 SFDVKD come from the germline V gene.

In this sample, this clonotype turned up many times. The chain links TRBV24-1 to TRBJ2-3, with D tentatively TRBD1 or TRBD2 (5 bases each). The V and J ends lost 5 bases and 1 base respectively, with 9 bases between them. Germline assignment: CDR1 KGHDR and CDR2 SFDVKD. This CDR3 spans 14 amino acids. The CDR3 DNA reads TGTGCCACCAGTGGCAGGGACGGCACAGATACGCAGTATTTT. This codes for CATSGRDGTDTQYF.

This clonotype was detected a few times. This rearrangement joins TRBV29-1 to TRBJ2-7; 7 bases match TRBD2. Trimming at V came to 2 bases and at J to 3 bases, leaving 7 bases not matched to a gene. CDR1 is SQVTM and CDR2 is ANQGSEA in the germline V gene. The CDR3 is made up of 14 amino acids. Here the CDR3 DNA reads TGCAGCGTTGAATACCCGGGGGGTTTCTACGAGCAGTACTTC. It yields the protein CSVEYPGGFYEQYF.

The V and J genes are TRBV6-9 and TRBJ2-5; possibly TRBD2 for D (6 bases). The germline CDR1 and CDR2 sequences are MNHGY and SVAAGI. With 0 bases removed from V and 1 base from J, the gap between germline ends came to 9 bases. The CDR3 extends over 15 amino acids. CDR3 protein: CASSYSGLPQETQYF. In DNA form, the CDR3 reads TGTGCCAGCAGTTATTCGGGACTCCCCCAAGAGACCCAGTACTTC.

This clonotype was counted at least ten times. The rearrangement links TRBV11-2 to TRBJ1-6; D is unresolved. Germline V gene lookup returns CDR1 SGHAT and CDR2 FQNNGV. The V gene lost 1 base and the J gene lost 4 bases, with 8 bases spanning the gap. CDR3 length equals 15 residues. This CDR3 reads CASSLVGRYNSPLHF. CDR3 nucleotides: TGTGCCAGCAGCTTAGTAGGCCGTTATAATTCACCCCTCCACTTT.

About this clonotype itself: Sequence at one end of the junction differs from germline and may be a read error. The V call is TRBV5-1, the J call TRBJ2-7; TRBD1 is a possible D gene (6 bases). This CDR3 contains 15 residues. The germline CDR1 and CDR2 sequences are SGHRS and YFSETQ. Written as DNA, the CDR3 is TGCGCCAGCAGCTTGGAGGGGACACAACTTGACGAGCAGTGCTTC. It translates to CASSLEGTQLDEQCF. Together with reference TRBV5-1 and TRBJ2-7, the CDR3 gives the full variable domain: KAGVTQTPRYLIKTRGQQVTLSCSPISGHRSVSWYQQTPGQGLQFLFEYFSETQRNKGNFPGRFSGRQFSNSRSEMNVSTLELGDSALYLCASSLEGTQLDEQCFGPGTRLTVT.

This clonotype has ten or more counts. The chain joins TRBV11-3 to TRBJ1-2; TRBD1 aligns across 7 bases. The V gene's germline CDR1 is SGHNT and CDR2 YENEEA. With 5 bases clipped from V and 0 bases from J, the junction kept 6 bases outside the gene matches. The CDR3 runs to 15 residues. CDR3 residues: CASSATGTANYGYTF. CDR3 DNA sequence: TGTGCCAGCAGCGCTACAGGGACAGCTAACTATGGCTACACCTTC.

This clonotype was counted many times. The chain employs TRBV7-8 and TRBJ1-2; no clear D gene. V lost 2 bases and J 6 bases, leaving 19 bases between the germline ends. The CDR3 loop spans 16 amino acids. The V gene's germline CDR1 is SGHVS and CDR2 FQNEAQ. The CDR3 bases are TGTGCCAGCAGCTTACATTGGCAGGCCGGAGTTGATGGCTACACCTTC. As protein: CASSLHWQAGVDGYTF.

As concerns this clonotype: A read error is possible here, since a much larger clone lies one base away. The chain joins TRBV3-1 to TRBJ1-2; D gene unclear. Germline V gives CDR1 LGHDT, CDR2 YNNKEL (reference sequence). This CDR3 has 15 amino acids. V was trimmed by 6 bases and J by 7 bases, leaving 21 bases between them. The CDR3 region is CASRPSDGSLGGYTF. CDR3 nucleotide sequence: TGTGCCAGCAGGCCAAGCGATGGATCCCTGGGTGGCTACACCTTC.

This clonotype appeared many times. The V and J genes are TRBV7-8 and TRBJ1-5, with no clear D. CDR1 and CDR2 from the germline V gene are SGHVS and FQNEAQ. With 0 bases removed from V and 8 bases from J, the gap between germline ends came to 8 bases. The CDR3 has 13 residues. Written as DNA, the CDR3 is TGTGCCAGCAGCTTAGCGCGCGAGGAGCCCCAGCATTTT. It is translated as CASSLAREEPQHF.

This chain joins TRBV10-2 and TRBJ2-5; D not certain. V gave up 6 bases and J gave up 0 bases, with 11 bases separating them. Germline V gene sequence: CDR1 WSHSY, CDR2 SAAADI. The CDR3 has 14 amino acids. In DNA, the CDR3 is TGCGCCAGCAGGGACGGACGTAACCAAGAGACCCAGTACTTC. This gives the protein CASRDGRNQETQYF.

The V and J genes are TRBV3-1 and TRBJ2-1, with 9 bases fitting TRBD2. Germline assignment: CDR1 LGHDT and CDR2 YNNKEL (reference sequence). J lost 2 bases, V lost 0 bases, and 5 bases had no gene match. The CDR3 extends over 17 amino acids. The CDR3 nucleotides read TGTGCCAGCAGCCAAGATCCAAGCGGGAGGACCTACAATGAGCAGTTCTTC. Translating it yields CASSQDPSGRTYNEQFF.

This clonotype was seen ten or more times. The chain has TRBV12-3 or TRBV12-4 and TRBJ2-2, with 11 bases fitting TRBD2. The V gene end was trimmed by 2 bases and the J gene end by 7 bases; junction bases not matched to a gene: 12. This CDR3 is 18 amino acids long. The CDR3 DNA follows: TGTGCCAGCAGTTTATGGTTATCGGCTAGCGGGGGGAACGGGGAGCTGTTTTTT. Residues: CASSLWLSASGGNGELFF.

As concerns this clonotype: Sequence at one end of the junction differs from germline and may be a read error. The chain couples TRBV7-3 to TRBJ2-2, with 10 bases fitting TRBD2. The CDR3 runs 16 residues. Germline loops: CDR1 SGHTA, CDR2 FQGTGA. CDR3 in amino acids: CASSPTSGVYTGELFF. The CDR3 nucleotides read TGCGCCAGCAGCCCCACTAGCGGGGTGTACACCGGGGAGCTGTTTTTT.

This clonotype has only a few counts. This chain connects TRBV10-1 to TRBJ2-3; D is possibly TRBD2 (5 bases). The V and J ends lost 0 bases and 7 bases respectively, with 11 bases between them. CDR1 and CDR2 (germline): WNHNN, SYGVQD (reference sequence). The CDR3 sequence is 14 residues long. CDR3 nucleotide sequence: TGCGCCAGCAGTGAGTCGCCGGGGTGGTATACGCAGTATTTT. Its translation: CASSESPGWYTQYF.

J is TRBJ1-4 and V is TRBV7-9, with 11 bases lining up with TRBD1. Looked up from germline, CDR1 is SEHNR and CDR2 is FQNEAQ (reference sequence). The CDR3 has 17 residues. J was trimmed by 3 bases and V by 5 bases; bases with no gene match: 8. The CDR3 here is CASSPGQGVGANEKLFF. For the CDR3, the DNA is TGTGCCAGCAGCCCGGGACAGGGGGTTGGGGCTAATGAAAAACTGTTTTTT.

This clonotype was seen ten or more times. The chain couples TRBV12-3 or TRBV12-4 to TRBJ2-7, with D tentatively TRBD2 (6 bases). Trimming removed 4 bases from V and 2 bases from J, with 12 bases in between. This CDR3 contains 14 residues. CDR3 residues: CASSSGTFAYEQYF. The CDR3 DNA reads as TGTGCCAGCAGTTCCGGGACTTTTGCCTACGAGCAGTACTTC.

This clonotype was found many times. This chain links TRBV6-2 or TRBV6-3 with TRBJ1-5; 8 positions match TRBD1. Germline V gene data show CDR1 as MNHEY and CDR2 as SVGEGT. V lost 5 bases to trimming and J lost 6 bases; unmatched junction nucleotides: 6. The CDR3 is made up of 14 amino acids. The CDR3 spells CASSHDRGGQPQHF. The CDR3 DNA follows: TGTGCCAGCAGTCACGACAGGGGCGGTCAGCCCCAGCATTTT.

This clonotype was found a few times. The chain uses TRBV24-1 and TRBJ1-4, with D uncertain. V lost 9 bases and J 4 bases, leaving 8 bases between the germline ends. The length of the CDR3 is 12 residues. The germline V gene encodes CDR1 KGHDR and CDR2 SFDVKD. The CDR3 sequence is CATSVRNEKLFF. The CDR3 DNA reads as TGTGCCACCTCAGTCCGTAATGAAAAACTGTTTTTT.

This clonotype was found many times. This chain joins TRBV6-1 and TRBJ1-5; D not resolved. Deletions cut 6 bases from V and 0 bases from J, with 12 bases between. Germline assignment: CDR1 MNHNS and CDR2 SASEGT. CDR3 length: 15 amino acids. Written as DNA, the CDR3 is TGTGCCAGCAGGAAGATTAAAGATAGCAATCAGCCCCAGCATTTT. Translated: CASRKIKDSNQPQHF.

The chain carries TRBV27 and TRBJ2-7; the D is unclear. This CDR3 is 14 amino acids long. Looked up from germline, CDR1 is MNHEY and CDR2 is SMNVEV (reference sequence). Trimming shortened V by 5 bases and J by 4 bases, and 15 bases separated the two germline ends. CDR3 sequence reads: CASSTDTQGYEQYF. For the CDR3, the DNA is TGTGCCAGCAGTACAGACACCCAAGGGTACGAGCAGTACTTC.

In its sample, this clonotype was seen many times. The chain combines TRBV9 with TRBJ1-3, with D hard to call. CDR3 length equals 15 residues. From germline, CDR1 is SGDLS and CDR2 YYNGEE. The V end was cut by 0 bases, the J end by 3 bases, with 10 bases between. CDR3: CASSVGSGNGNTIYF. Here the CDR3 DNA reads TGTGCCAGCAGCGTAGGTTCGGGGAATGGAAACACCATATATTTT.

In its sample, this clonotype was seen many times. V and J are TRBV10-3 and TRBJ1-1; D ambiguous. V lost 0 bases and J lost 3, with 23 bases in between. The CDR3 length is 19 residues. Germline V lookup: CDR1 ENHRY, CDR2 SYGVKD. The CDR3 is CAISESEYRQKVQDTEAFF. In nucleotides, the CDR3 is TGTGCCATCAGTGAGTCAGAGTATCGGCAGAAGGTCCAGGACACTGAAGCTTTCTTT.